The T cell receptor (beta chain) under discussion was sequenced for a study of blood T cell repertoires in COVID-19. On the study more broadly: In each case, the material was cDNA or gDNA derived from T cells, B-cell-depleted T cells, or PBMCs.

Enrollment of patients from Seattle took place during active infection, with longitudinal follow-up. The table came from immunoSEQ multiplex PCR; TCRdb's copy has only in-frame clones and leaves some out. The sample includes 98,000 or so clones, about 89% seen only once; the top ten take under 5.5%. There are 14 residues in the CDR3. V lost 5 bases, J lost 6 bases, and 4 bases stayed unmatched. Germline V gene data show CDR1 as SGHRS and CDR2 as YFSETQ. V is TRBV5-1 and J is TRBJ2-1; 11 bases are shared with TRBD2. The sequence was collected from a man in his sixties with COVID-19, enrolled during active disease. What was sequenced was peripheral blood. DNA for the CDR3: TGCGCCAGCAGGCGGCTAGCGGGAGGCAATGAGCAGTTCTTC. The encoded protein is CASRRLAGGNEQFF.